This T cell receptor (beta chain) was recovered during a study of cytomegalovirus exposure and HLA in healthy donors. Study-wide points: A later analysis showed that HLA-associated TCR beta chains had undergone more clonal expansion than equally common others. Presence/absence analyses treated sequencing depth as roughly uniform across donors.

Though probably carrying unrecorded immune exposures, donors were nominally healthy at sampling. Amplification used 60 Vbeta primers and 13 Jbeta primers. TCRdb keeps only in-frame clones here, not all; method: immunoSEQ multiplex PCR. The sample holds some 200,000 clones, around 70% seen once. With regard to this clone: What it binds is not known. It is likely a read error, because the conserved phenylalanine at the end of the CDR3 is missing.

The length of the CDR3 is 15 residues. The V and J ends lost 6 bases and 6 bases, in that order; junction bases with no gene match: 10. Per germline, CDR1 SGHRS and CDR2 YFSETQ. This TCR derives from a man aged 40-55 years in good health and CMV-seropositive. The sequencing sample was made of PBMCs. The chain uses TRBV5-1 and TRBJ2-3; 10 bases fit TRBD2. CDR3 residues: CASKLPSGGVDTQYL. CDR3 DNA: TGCGCCAGCAAACTTCCTAGCGGGGGAGTCGATACGCAGTATCTT.